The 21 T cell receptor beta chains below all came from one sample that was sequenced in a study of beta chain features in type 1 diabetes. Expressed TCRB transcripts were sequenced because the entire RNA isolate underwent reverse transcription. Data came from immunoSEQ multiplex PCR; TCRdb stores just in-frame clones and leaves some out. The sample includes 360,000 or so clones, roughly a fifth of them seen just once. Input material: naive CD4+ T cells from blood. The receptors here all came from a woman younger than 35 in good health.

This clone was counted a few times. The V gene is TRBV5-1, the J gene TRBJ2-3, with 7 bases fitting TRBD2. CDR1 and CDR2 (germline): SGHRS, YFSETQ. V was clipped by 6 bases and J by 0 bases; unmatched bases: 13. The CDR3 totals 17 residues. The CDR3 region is CASTTTASGPSTDTQYF. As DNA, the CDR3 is TGCGCCAGCACCACCACCGCTAGCGGTCCTAGCACAGATACGCAGTATTTT. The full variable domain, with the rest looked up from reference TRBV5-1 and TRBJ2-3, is KAGVTQTPRYLIKTRGQQVTLSCSPISGHRSVSWYQQTPGQGLQFLFEYFSETQRNKGNFPGRFSGRQFSNSRSEMNVSTLELGDSALYLCASTTTASGPSTDTQYFGPGTRLTVL.

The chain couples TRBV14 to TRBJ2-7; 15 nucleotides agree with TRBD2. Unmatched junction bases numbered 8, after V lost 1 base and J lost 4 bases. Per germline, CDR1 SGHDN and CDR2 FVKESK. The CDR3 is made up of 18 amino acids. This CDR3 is CASSQGTSGRAHWYEQYF. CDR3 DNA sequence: TGTGCCAGCAGCCAAGGGACTAGCGGGAGGGCCCATTGGTACGAGCAGTACTTC.

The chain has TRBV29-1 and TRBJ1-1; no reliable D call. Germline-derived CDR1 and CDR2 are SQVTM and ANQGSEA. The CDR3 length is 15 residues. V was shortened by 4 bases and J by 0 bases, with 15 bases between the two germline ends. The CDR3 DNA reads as TGCAGCGTTGGTCCATCTTTACGGTTGAACACTGAAGCTTTCTTT. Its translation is CSVGPSLRLNTEAFF.

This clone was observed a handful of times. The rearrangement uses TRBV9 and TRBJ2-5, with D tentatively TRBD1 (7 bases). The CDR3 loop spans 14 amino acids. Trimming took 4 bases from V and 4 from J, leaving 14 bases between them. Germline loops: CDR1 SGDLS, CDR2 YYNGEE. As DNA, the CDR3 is TGTGCCAGCAGCCCAAACCAGGGGGGAGAGACCCAGTACTTC. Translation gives CASSPNQGGETQYF.

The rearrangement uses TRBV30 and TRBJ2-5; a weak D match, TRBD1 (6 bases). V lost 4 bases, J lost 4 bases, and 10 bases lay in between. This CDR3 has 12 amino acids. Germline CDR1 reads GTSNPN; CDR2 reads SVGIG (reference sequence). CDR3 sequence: CAWTRGTETQYF. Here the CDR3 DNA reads TGTGCCTGGACAAGGGGGACAGAGACCCAGTACTTC.

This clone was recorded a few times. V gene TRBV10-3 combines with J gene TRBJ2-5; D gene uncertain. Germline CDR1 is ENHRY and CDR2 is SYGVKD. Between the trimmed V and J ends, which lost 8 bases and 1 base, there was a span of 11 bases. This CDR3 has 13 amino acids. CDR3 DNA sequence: TGTGCCATCGCCACACGATTCCAAGAGACCCAGTACTTC. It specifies CAIATRFQETQYF.

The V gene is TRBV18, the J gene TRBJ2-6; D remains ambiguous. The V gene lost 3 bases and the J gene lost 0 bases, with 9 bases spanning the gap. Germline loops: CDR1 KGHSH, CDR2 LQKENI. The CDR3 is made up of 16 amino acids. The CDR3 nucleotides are TGTGCCAGCTCACCCGGCGGAAACTCTGGGGCCAACGTCCTGACTTTC. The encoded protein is CASSPGGNSGANVLTF.

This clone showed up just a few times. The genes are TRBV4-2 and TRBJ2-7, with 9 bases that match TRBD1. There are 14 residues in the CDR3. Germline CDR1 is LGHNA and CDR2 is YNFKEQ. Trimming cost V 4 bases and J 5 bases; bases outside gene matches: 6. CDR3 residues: CASSRGQGRNEQYF. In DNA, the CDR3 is TGTGCCAGCAGCCGAGGACAGGGGCGGAACGAGCAGTACTTC.

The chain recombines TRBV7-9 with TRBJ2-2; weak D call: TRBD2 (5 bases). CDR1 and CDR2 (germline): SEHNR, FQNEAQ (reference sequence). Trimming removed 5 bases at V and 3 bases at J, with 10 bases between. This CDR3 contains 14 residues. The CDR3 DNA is TGTGCCAGCAGCCGAGGGCGTGACACCGGGGAGCTGTTTTTT. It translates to CASSRGRDTGELFF.

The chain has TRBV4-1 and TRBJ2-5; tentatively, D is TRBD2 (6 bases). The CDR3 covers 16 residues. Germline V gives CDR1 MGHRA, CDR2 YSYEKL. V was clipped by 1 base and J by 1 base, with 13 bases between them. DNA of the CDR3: TGCGCCAGCAGCCAAGTAGGCGGGGTGTCCCAAGAGACCCAGTACTTC. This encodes CASSQVGGVSQETQYF.

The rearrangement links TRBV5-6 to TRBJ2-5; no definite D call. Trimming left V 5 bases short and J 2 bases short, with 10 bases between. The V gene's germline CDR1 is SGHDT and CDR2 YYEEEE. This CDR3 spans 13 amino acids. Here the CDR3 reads CASSRPRQETQYF. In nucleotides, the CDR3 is TGTGCCAGCAGTCGCCCCCGGCAAGAGACCCAGTACTTC.

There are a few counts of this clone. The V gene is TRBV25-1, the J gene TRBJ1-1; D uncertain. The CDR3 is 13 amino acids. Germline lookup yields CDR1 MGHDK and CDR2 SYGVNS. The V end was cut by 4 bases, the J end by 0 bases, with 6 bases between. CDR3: CASSGRMNTEAFF. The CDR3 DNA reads TGTGCCAGCAGTGGCAGGATGAACACTGAAGCTTTCTTT.

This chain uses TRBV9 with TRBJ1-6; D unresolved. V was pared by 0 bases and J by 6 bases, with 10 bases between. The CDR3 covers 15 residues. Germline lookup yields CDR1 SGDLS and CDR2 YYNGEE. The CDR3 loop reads CASSVELGVNSPLHF. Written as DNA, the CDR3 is TGTGCCAGCAGCGTAGAATTGGGAGTTAATTCACCCCTCCACTTT.

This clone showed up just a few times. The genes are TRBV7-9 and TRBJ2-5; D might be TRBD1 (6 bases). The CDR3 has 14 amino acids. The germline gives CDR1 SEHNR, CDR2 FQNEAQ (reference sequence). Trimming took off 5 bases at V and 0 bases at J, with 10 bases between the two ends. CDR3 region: CASSPDRYQETQYF. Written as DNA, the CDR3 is TGTGCCAGCAGCCCCGACAGGTACCAAGAGACCCAGTACTTC.

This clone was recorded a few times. For the CDR3, the DNA is TGTGCCAGTAGTTGGGACAGGGTAAGCACCGGGGAGCTGTTTTTT. The encoded protein is CASSWDRVSTGELFF. V gene TRBV19 combines with J gene TRBJ2-2; 9 nucleotides align to TRBD1. V lost 5 bases to trimming and J lost 4 bases; unmatched junction nucleotides: 5. There are 15 residues in the CDR3. Germline values: CDR1 LNHDA, CDR2 SQIVND (reference sequence).

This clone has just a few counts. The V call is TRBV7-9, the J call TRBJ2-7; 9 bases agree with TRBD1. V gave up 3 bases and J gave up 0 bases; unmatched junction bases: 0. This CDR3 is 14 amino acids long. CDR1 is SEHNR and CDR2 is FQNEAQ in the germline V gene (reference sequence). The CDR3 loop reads CASSLTGGSYEQYF. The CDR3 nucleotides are TGTGCCAGCAGCTTGACAGGGGGCTCCTACGAGCAGTACTTC.

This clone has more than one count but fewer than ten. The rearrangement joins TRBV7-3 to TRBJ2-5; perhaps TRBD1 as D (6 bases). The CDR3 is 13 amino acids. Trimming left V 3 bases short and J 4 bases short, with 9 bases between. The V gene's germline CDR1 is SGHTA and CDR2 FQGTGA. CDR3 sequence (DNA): TGTGCCAGCAGCTTCACAGGGAGAGAGACCCAGTACTTC. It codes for CASSFTGRETQYF.

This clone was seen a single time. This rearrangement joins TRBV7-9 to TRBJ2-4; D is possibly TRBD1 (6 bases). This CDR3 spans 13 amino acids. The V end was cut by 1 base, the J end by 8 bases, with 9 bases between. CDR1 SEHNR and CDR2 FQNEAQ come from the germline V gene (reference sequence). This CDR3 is CASSLDRADIQYF. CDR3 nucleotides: TGTGCCAGCAGCTTAGACAGGGCTGACATTCAGTACTTC. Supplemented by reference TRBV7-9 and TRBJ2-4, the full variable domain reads DTGVSQNPRHKITKRGQNVTFRCDPISEHNRLYWYRQTLGQGPEFLTYFQNEAQLEKSRLLSDRFSAERPKGSFSTLEIQRTEQGDSAMYLCASSLDRADIQYFGAGTRLSVL.

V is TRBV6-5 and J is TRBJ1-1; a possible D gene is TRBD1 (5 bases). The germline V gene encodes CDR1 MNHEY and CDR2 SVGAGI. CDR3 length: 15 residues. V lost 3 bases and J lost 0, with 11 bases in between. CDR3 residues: CASSYGAGVNTEAFF. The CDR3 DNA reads TGTGCCAGCAGTTATGGGGCAGGAGTGAACACTGAAGCTTTCTTT.

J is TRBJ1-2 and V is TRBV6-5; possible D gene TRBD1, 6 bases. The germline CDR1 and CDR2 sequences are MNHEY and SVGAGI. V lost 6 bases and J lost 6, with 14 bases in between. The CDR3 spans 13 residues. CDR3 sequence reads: CASRTPTGNGYTF. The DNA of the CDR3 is TGTGCCAGCAGGACCCCTACAGGGAATGGCTACACCTTC.

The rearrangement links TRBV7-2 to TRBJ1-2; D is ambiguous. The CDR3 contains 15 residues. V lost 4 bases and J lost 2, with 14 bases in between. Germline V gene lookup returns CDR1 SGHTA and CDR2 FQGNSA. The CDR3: CASSSVRRGNYGYTF. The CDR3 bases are TGTGCCAGCAGCTCAGTTCGACGAGGGAACTATGGCTACACCTTC.